Listed below are T cell receptor beta chains from one sample, sequenced in a study of PD-L1 blockade in urothelial cancer. TCRdb's table, derived via immunoSEQ multiplex PCR, lists solely in-frame clones and lacks some. This sample yields about 130,000 clones, of which around 86% are seen a single time; roughly 2.3% belongs to the top ten. Sequencing was performed on PBMCs, taken around atezolizumab (anti-PD-L1) treatment. Every receptor here comes from a middle-aged man with urothelial cancer. The CDR3 runs from the conserved cysteine through the conserved F or W. A D gene is named only where the DNA matches it firmly. The size field is filled for only some rows; it gives once, few, many or a size class.

V gene: TRBV20-1
clone size: -
J gene: TRBJ2-5
D gene: -
CDR3 protein: CSGSEKETQYF
CDR3 DNA: TGCAGTGGCTCTGAGAAAGAGACCCAGTACTTC

V gene: TRBV5-1
clone size: once
J gene: TRBJ1-6
D gene: -
CDR3 protein: CASSPRPGDVNSPLHF
CDR3 DNA: TGCGCCAGCAGCCCACGGCCAGGGGACGTGAATTCACCCCTCCACTTT

V gene: TRBV4-2
clone size: -
J gene: TRBJ1-5
D gene: -
CDR3 protein: CASSQESGREQPQHF
CDR3 DNA: TGTGCCAGCAGCCAAGAGTCCGGCAGGGAACAGCCCCAGCATTTT

V gene: TRBV7-9
clone size: -
J gene: TRBJ1-4
D gene: TRBD1
CDR3 protein: CASSIGQDGEKLFF
CDR3 DNA: TGTGCCAGCAGCATAGGACAGGACGGGGAAAAACTGTTTTTT

V gene: TRBV5-1
clone size: once
J gene: TRBJ2-2
D gene: -
CDR3 protein: CASTRAGQTNTGELFF
CDR3 DNA: TGCGCCAGCACCCGGGCGGGACAGACGAACACCGGGGAGCTGTTTTTT

V gene: TRBV2
clone size: -
J gene: TRBJ1-6
D gene: TRBD1
CDR3 protein: CASSEETGVSPLHF
CDR3 DNA: TGTGCCAGCAGTGAAGAGACAGGGGTTTCACCCCTCCACTTT

V gene: TRBV28
clone size: -
J gene: TRBJ1-4
D gene: -
CDR3 protein: CASSLGGSVSLEKLFF
CDR3 DNA: TGTGCCAGCAGTTTGGGAGGTTCGGTTAGCCTAGAAAAACTGTTTTTT

V gene: TRBV9
clone size: few
J gene: TRBJ2-2
D gene: -
CDR3 protein: CASSVHPTSTGELFF
CDR3 DNA: TGTGCCAGCAGCGTCCACCCAACTAGCACCGGGGAGCTGTTTTTT

V gene: TRBV18
clone size: -
J gene: TRBJ2-4
D gene: TRBD1
CDR3 protein: CASSYSGGSKNIQYF
CDR3 DNA: TGTGCCAGCTCGTATTCAGGGGGCTCCAAAAACATTCAGTACTTC

V gene: TRBV29-1
clone size: -
J gene: TRBJ2-6
D gene: TRBD1
CDR3 protein: CSVTGQHSGANVLTF
CDR3 DNA: TGCAGCGTTACGGGACAGCACTCTGGGGCCAACGTCCTGACTTTC

V gene: TRBV2
clone size: -
J gene: TRBJ2-1
D gene: TRBD1
CDR3 protein: CASSRGQGRSYNEQFF
CDR3 DNA: TGTGCCAGCAGTAGGGGGCAGGGAAGGTCCTACAATGAGCAGTTCTTC

V gene: TRBV7-2
clone size: few
J gene: TRBJ1-2
D gene: -
CDR3 protein: CASSAGRYGYTF
CDR3 DNA: TGTGCCAGCAGCGCGGGACGCTATGGCTACACCTTC

V gene: TRBV19
clone size: -
J gene: TRBJ2-2
D gene: TRBD1
CDR3 protein: CASSGNRGGTGELFF
CDR3 DNA: TGTGCCAGTAGTGGAAACAGGGGCGGCACCGGGGAGCTGTTTTTT

V gene: TRBV6-5
clone size: -
J gene: TRBJ1-2
D gene: -
CDR3 protein: CASSYASPNYGYTF
CDR3 DNA: TGTGCCAGCAGTTACGCCAGTCCAAACTATGGCTACACCTTC

V gene: TRBV6-5
clone size: -
J gene: TRBJ1-5
D gene: -
CDR3 protein: CASSYQGPNQPQHF
CDR3 DNA: TGTGCCAGCAGTTACCAGGGGCCCAATCAGCCCCAGCATTTT